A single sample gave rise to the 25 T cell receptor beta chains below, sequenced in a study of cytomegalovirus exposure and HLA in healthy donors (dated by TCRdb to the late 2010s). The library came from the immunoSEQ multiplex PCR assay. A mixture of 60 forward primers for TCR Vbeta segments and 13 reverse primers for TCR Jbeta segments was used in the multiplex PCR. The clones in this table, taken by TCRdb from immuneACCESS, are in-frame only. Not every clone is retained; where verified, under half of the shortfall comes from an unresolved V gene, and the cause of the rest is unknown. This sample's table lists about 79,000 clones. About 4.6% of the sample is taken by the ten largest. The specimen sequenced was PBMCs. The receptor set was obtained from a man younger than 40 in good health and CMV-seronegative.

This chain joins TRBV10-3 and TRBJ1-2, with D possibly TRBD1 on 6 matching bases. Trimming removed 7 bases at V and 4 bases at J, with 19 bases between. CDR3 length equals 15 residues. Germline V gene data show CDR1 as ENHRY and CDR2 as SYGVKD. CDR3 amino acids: CAINAGGQILYGYTF. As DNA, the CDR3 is TGTGCCATCAATGCCGGTGGACAGATCCTCTATGGCTACACCTTC.

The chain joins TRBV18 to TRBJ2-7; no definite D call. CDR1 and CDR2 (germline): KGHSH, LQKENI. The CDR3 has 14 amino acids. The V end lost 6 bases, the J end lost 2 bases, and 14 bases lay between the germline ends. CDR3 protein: CASSPTLLAYEQYF. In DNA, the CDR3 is TGTGCCAGCTCGCCCACGCTCCTAGCCTACGAGCAGTACTTC. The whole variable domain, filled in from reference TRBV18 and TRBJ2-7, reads NAGVMQNPRHLVRRRGQEARLRCSPMKGHSHVYWYRQLPEEGLKFMVYLQKENIIDESGMPKERFSAEFPKEGPSILRIQQVVRGDSAAYFCASSPTLLAYEQYFGPGTRLTVT.

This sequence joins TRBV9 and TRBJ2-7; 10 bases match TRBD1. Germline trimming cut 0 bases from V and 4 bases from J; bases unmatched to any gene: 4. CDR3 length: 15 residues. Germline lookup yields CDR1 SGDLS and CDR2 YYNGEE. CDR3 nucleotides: TGTGCCAGCAGCGTAGGAGACAGGGGGCCTTACGAGCAGTACTTC. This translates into CASSVGDRGPYEQYF.

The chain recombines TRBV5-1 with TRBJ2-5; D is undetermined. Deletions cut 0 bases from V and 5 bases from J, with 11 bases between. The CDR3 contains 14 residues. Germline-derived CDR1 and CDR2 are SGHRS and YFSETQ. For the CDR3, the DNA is TGCGCCAGCAGCTTGGTGGGCCGCCGGGAGACCCAGTACTTC. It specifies CASSLVGRRETQYF. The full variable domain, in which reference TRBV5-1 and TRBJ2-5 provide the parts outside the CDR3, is KAGVTQTPRYLIKTRGQQVTLSCSPISGHRSVSWYQQTPGQGLQFLFEYFSETQRNKGNFPGRFSGRQFSNSRSEMNVSTLELGDSALYLCASSLVGRRETQYFGPGTRLLVL.

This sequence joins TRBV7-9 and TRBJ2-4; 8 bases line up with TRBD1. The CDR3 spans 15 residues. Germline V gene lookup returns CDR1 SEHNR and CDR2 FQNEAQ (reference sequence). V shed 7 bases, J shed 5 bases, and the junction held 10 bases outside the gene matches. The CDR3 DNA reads TGTGCCAGCACCCCACAGGGGGGATACGAAAACATTCAGTACTTC. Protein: CASTPQGGYENIQYF.

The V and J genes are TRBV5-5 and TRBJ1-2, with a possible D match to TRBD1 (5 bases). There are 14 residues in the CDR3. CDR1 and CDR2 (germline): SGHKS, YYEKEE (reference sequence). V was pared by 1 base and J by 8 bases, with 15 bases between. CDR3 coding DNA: TGTGCCAGCAGCTTGTATGGCGTCGGGGGAGGCTACACCTTC. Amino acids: CASSLYGVGGGYTF.

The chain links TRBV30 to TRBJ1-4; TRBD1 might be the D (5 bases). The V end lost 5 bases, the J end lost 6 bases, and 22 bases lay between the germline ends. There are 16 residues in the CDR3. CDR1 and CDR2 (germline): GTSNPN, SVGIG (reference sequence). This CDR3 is CAWAKPPGRAYEKLFF. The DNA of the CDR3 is TGTGCCTGGGCAAAACCTCCAGGGAGGGCGTATGAAAAACTGTTTTTT.

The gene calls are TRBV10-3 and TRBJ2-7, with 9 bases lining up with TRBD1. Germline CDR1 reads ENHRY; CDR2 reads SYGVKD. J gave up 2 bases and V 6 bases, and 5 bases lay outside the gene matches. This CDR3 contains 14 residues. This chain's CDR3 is CAIRSGTGTYEQYF. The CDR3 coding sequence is TGTGCCATCAGGTCCGGGACAGGGACCTACGAGCAGTACTTC.

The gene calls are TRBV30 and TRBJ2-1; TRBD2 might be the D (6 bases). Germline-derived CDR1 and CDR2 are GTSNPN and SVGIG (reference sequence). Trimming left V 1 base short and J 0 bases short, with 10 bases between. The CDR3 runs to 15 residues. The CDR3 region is CAWSGRDASYNEQFF. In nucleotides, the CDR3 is TGTGCCTGGAGTGGGCGGGACGCCTCCTACAATGAGCAGTTCTTC.

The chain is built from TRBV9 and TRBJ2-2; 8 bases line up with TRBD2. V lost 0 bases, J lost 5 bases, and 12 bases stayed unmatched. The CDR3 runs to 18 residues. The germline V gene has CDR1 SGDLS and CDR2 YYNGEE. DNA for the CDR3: TGTGCCAGCAGCGTAGATTCCGTCGGGGGGGCGGGGACCGGGGAGCTGTTTTTT. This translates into CASSVDSVGGAGTGELFF.

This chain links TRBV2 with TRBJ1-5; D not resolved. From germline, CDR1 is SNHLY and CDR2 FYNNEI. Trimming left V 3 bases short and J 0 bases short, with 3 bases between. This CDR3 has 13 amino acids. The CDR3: CASSDGSNQPQHF. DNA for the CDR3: TGTGCCAGCAGTGACGGTAGCAATCAGCCCCAGCATTTT.

For the CDR3, the DNA is TGTGCCAGCAGCTTGGGACTAGCGGGAGTCACCGGGGAGCTGTTTTTT. Amino acids: CASSLGLAGVTGELFF. The chain has TRBV5-6 and TRBJ2-2; 12 positions agree with TRBD2. Germline V CDR1 and CDR2: SGHDT, YYEEEE. The J segment lost 4 bases and the V segment lost 0 bases, leaving 1 base of the junction unmatched. CDR3 length equals 16 residues.

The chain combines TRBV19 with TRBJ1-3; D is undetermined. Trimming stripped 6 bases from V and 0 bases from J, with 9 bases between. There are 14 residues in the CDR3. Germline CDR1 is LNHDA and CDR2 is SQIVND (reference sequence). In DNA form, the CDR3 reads TGTGCCAGTAGGCCTCTGAGCTCTGGAAACACCATATATTTT. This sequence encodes CASRPLSSGNTIYF. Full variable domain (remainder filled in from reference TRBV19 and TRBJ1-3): DGGITQSPKYLFRKEGQNVTLSCEQNLNHDAMYWYRQDPGQGLRLIYYSQIVNDFQKGDIAEGYSVSREKKESFPLTVTSAQKNPTAFYLCASRPLSSGNTIYFGEGSWLTVV.

The CDR3 is CASSQDFMLAGTDYEQYF. The CDR3 region has the DNA TGCGCCAGCAGCCAAGATTTTATGCTAGCGGGTACAGATTACGAGCAGTACTTC. This chain links TRBV4-3 with TRBJ2-7; 8 nucleotides agree with TRBD2. This CDR3 spans 18 amino acids. Germline lookup yields CDR1 LGHNA and CDR2 YSLEER. Trimming took 0 bases from V and 4 from J; bases not matched to a gene: 14.

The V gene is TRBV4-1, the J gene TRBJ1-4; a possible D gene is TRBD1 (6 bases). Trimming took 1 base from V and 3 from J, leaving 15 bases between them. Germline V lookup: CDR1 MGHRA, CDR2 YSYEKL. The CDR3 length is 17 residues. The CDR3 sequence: CASSQGALRGANEKLFF. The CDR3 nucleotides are TGCGCCAGCAGCCAAGGGGCCCTCAGGGGTGCTAATGAAAAACTGTTTTTT.

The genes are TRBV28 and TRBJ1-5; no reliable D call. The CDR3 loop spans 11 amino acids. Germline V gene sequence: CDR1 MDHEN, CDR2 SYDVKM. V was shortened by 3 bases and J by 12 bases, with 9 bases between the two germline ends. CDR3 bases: TGTGCCAGCAGTTTTGGGCGTAACCAGCATTTT. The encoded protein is CASSFGRNQHF. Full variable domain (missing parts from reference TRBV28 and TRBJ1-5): DVKVTQSSRYLVKRTGEKVFLECVQDMDHENMFWYRQDPGLGLRLIYFSYDVKMKEKGDIPEGYSVSREKKERFSLILESASTNQTSMYLCASSFGRNQHFGDGTRLSIL.

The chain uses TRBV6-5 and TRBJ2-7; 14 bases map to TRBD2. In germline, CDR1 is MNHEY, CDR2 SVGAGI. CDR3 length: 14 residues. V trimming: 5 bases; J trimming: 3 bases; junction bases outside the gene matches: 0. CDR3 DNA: TGTGCCAGCAGTGGGACTAGCGGGAGCTACGAGCAGTACTTC. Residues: CASSGTSGSYEQYF.

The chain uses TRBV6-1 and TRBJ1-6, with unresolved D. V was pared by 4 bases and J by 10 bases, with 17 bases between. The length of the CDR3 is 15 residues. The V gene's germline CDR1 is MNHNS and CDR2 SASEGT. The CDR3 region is CASSGRAMDDSPLHF. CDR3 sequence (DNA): TGTGCCAGCAGTGGGAGGGCTATGGATGACTCACCCCTCCACTTT.

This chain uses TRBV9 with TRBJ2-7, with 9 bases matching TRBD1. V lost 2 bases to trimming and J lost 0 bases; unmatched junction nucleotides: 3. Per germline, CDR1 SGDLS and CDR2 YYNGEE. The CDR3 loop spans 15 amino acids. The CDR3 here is CASSVTGGTSYEQYF. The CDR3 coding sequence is TGTGCCAGCAGCGTGACAGGGGGTACCTCCTACGAGCAGTACTTC.

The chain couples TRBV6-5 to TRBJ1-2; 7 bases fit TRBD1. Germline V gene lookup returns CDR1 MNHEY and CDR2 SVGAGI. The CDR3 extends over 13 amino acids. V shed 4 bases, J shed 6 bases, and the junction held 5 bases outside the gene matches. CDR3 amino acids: CASSSTGEDGYTF. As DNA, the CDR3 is TGTGCCAGCAGTTCTACAGGGGAAGATGGCTACACCTTC.

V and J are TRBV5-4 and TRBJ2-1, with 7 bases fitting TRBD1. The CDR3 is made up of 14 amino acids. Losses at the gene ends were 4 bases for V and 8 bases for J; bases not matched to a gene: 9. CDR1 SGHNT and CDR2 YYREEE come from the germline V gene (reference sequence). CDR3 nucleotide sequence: TGTGCCAGCAGCGACTCACAGGGGCGGTATGAGCAGTTCTTC. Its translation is CASSDSQGRYEQFF.

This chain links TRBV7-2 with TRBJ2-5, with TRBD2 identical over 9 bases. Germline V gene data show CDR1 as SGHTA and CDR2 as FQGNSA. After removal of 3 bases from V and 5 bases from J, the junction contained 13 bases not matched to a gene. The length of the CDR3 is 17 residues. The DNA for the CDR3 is TGTGCCAGCAGCTTTGTTATATTAGCGGGAGTAGAGGAGACCCAGTACTTC. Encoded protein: CASSFVILAGVEETQYF.

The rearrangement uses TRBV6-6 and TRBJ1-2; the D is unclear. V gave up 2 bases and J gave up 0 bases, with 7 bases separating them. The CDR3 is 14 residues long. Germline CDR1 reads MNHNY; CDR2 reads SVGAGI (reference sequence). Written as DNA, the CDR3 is TGTGCCAGCAGTTACAACGGAGCTAACTATGGCTACACCTTC. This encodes CASSYNGANYGYTF.

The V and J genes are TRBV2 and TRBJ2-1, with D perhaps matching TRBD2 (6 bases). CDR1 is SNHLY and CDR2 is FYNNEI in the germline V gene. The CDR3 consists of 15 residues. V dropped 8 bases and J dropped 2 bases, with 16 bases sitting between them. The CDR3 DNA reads TGTGCCAGCCCGAATCGGGACTCCACCTACAATGAGCAGTTCTTC. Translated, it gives CASPNRDSTYNEQFF.

CDR3 in DNA: TGTGCCAGCAGCTTATCGTCACAGTACGAGCAGTACTTC. Amino acids: CASSLSSQYEQYF. The rearrangement links TRBV7-6 to TRBJ2-7; D uncertain. In germline, CDR1 is SGHVS, CDR2 FNYEAQ. Trimming pared 2 bases from V and 4 bases from J, leaving 9 bases between. This CDR3 is 13 amino acids long.